Shown below are 11 T cell receptor beta chains from a single sample sequenced in a study of prognosis after radiotherapy for stage I lung cancer. Two-round multiplex PCR on genomic DNA was the method by which TCR beta CDR3 was amplified. It was primers specific to each TRBV and TRBJ gene that first-round PCR used. MiXCR was run by TCRdb on the multiplex PCR reads, yielding one entry per CDR3 protein. The data hold approximately 25,000 distinct CDR3 sequences, with more than 35% observed a single time. The sample here was PBMCs, taken before or after stereotactic body radiation therapy (not recorded which). These receptors were collected from a donor at least 50 years old with non-small cell lung cancer.

This clonotype is deemed medium-sized (0.01 to 0.1%). The CDR3 nucleotides read TGTGCCAGCAGTGAACTCCCTTTGGTCCCAGGGGCAGCCGGGGAGCTGTTTTTT. It specifies CASSELPLVPGAAGELFF. This chain joins TRBV6-1 and TRBJ2-2, with D possibly being TRBD1 (6 bases). With 2 bases removed from V and 6 bases from J, the gap between germline ends came to 22 bases. The CDR3 totals 18 residues. Germline V gives CDR1 MNHNS, CDR2 SASEGT.

In this sample, this clonotype turned up many times. The gene calls are TRBV19 and TRBJ2-6, with 7 positions matching TRBD1. The CDR3 sequence is 15 residues long. The V gene end was trimmed by 4 bases and the J gene end by 2 bases; junction bases not matched to a gene: 2. Germline CDR1 is LNHDA and CDR2 is SQIVND (reference sequence). CDR3 DNA: TGTGCCAGTAGTAACCAGGGGGCTGGGGCCAACGTCCTGACTTTC. Translated, it gives CASSNQGAGANVLTF.

This clonotype is labeled as medium-sized. The gene calls are TRBV5-1 and TRBJ2-5; tentative D call: TRBD2 (5 bases). V shed 4 bases and J shed 5 bases, with 9 bases lying between them. This CDR3 has 12 amino acids. Germline values: CDR1 SGHRS, CDR2 YFSETQ. CDR3 loop: CASSTQRETQYF. CDR3 bases: TGCGCCAGCAGCACCCAGCGGGAGACCCAGTACTTC.

This clonotype was seen repeatedly, ten times or more. V and J are TRBV7-2 and TRBJ1-2; possibly TRBD1 for D (5 bases). V gave up 0 bases and J gave up 4 bases, with 9 bases separating them. Germline V gives CDR1 SGHTA, CDR2 FQGNSA. The CDR3 runs 14 residues. The CDR3 DNA reads as TGTGCCAGCAGCTTAGCTACAGGCTCCTATGGCTACACCTTC. It yields the protein CASSLATGSYGYTF.

The genes are TRBV6-1 and TRBJ2-1, with TRBD2 matching over 11 bases. The CDR3 consists of 15 residues. The trim removed 5 bases at V and 7 bases at J, leaving 7 bases unmatched. Germline CDR1 MNHNS, CDR2 SASEGT. CDR3: CASSPTSGSSNEQFF. CDR3 nucleotide sequence: TGTGCCAGCAGTCCCACTAGCGGGAGCTCGAATGAGCAGTTCTTC.

This clonotype is labeled medium-sized. The genes are TRBV28 and TRBJ1-2; the D is unclear. Germline CDR1 and CDR2: MDHEN and SYDVKM. This CDR3 region has 12 residues. V gave up 1 base and J gave up 8 bases, with 8 bases separating them. CDR3 bases: TGTGCCAGCAGTTTATCCGCCTTGGGCTACACCTTC. This translates into CASSLSALGYTF.

This clonotype appeared many times. At one boundary the junction diverges from the germline segment, which might be a read error. The rearrangement joins TRBV29-1 to TRBJ2-3, with 10 nucleotides matching TRBD1. Germline CDR1 reads SQVTM; CDR2 reads ANQGSEA. This CDR3 has 14 residues. CDR3 coding DNA: TGCAGCGTAAGGGGACAGGGGTGGGCAGATGCGCAGTATTTT. It is translated as CSVRGQGWADAQYF.

This clonotype was seen at least ten times. CDR3 amino acids: CASSLAGLDYNEQFF. The CDR3 DNA reads as TGTGCCAGCAGCTTAGCAGGTCTCGACTACAATGAGCAGTTCTTC. The chain has TRBV7-3 and TRBJ2-1; D is undetermined. The CDR3 length is 15 residues. Germline assignment: CDR1 SGHTA and CDR2 FQGTGA. Trimming cost V 2 bases and J 3 bases, with 11 bases left between them.

The gene calls are TRBV6-1 and TRBJ2-1; 9 bases match TRBD2. Per the germline V gene, CDR1 is MNHNS and CDR2 is SASEGT. The ends lost 6 bases at V and 8 bases at J; junction bases unmatched: 17. CDR3 length: 17 amino acids. In DNA, the CDR3 is TGTGCCAGCAGCCGGACGGCTGTGGGTCTAGCGGGATATGAGCAGTTCTTC. It yields the protein CASSRTAVGLAGYEQFF.

The CDR3 nucleotides read TGTGCCAGTAGTATAGGATGTAGCGTAACCTACAATGAGCAGTTCTTC. This codes for CASSIGCSVTYNEQFF. This sequence joins TRBV19 and TRBJ2-1, with D perhaps TRBD2 (5 bases). V lost 1 base, J lost 2 bases, and 12 bases lay in between. Germline assignment: CDR1 LNHDA and CDR2 SQIVND (reference sequence). The CDR3 covers 16 residues.

This clonotype has ten or more counts. V usage is TRBV7-9 and J usage is TRBJ1-1; tentatively, D is TRBD1 (5 bases). The V end was cut by 5 bases, the J end by 3 bases, with 19 bases between. The V gene's germline CDR1 is SEHNR and CDR2 FQNEAQ (reference sequence). This CDR3 is built from 16 residues. Written as DNA, the CDR3 is TGTGCCAGCAGCGCCCCCCGGGGCCTCCTGGACACTGAAGCTTTCTTT. This encodes CASSAPRGLLDTEAFF.